The 17 T cell receptor beta chains below all came from one sample that was sequenced in a study of cytomegalovirus exposure and HLA in healthy donors. Researchers ran the PCR with 60 Vbeta and 13 Jbeta primers. The method was immunoSEQ multiplex PCR; TCRdb's version includes in-frame clones alone and lacks a portion of them. The top ten hold about 6% of the sample, which has fewer than 250,000 clones, 82% seen once. The sequencing input was PBMCs. The receptors come from a man aged 35 to 55 in good health and CMV-seropositive.

The chain carries TRBV27 and TRBJ1-1; TRBD1 agrees at 7 bases. With 4 bases clipped from V and 3 bases from J, the junction kept 8 bases outside the gene matches. The germline CDR1 and CDR2 sequences are MNHEY and SMNVEV (reference sequence). This CDR3 comprises 15 residues. The CDR3 DNA reads TGTGCCAGCAGTTCGCCCCTACAGGGGTACACTGAAGCTTTCTTT. Translating gives CASSSPLQGYTEAFF.

CDR3 sequence reads: CASSRGGGNQETQYF. DNA of the CDR3: TGCGCCAGCAGCCGGGGAGGGGGGAACCAAGAGACCCAGTACTTC. The chain employs TRBV5-1 and TRBJ2-5; maybe TRBD2 (7 bases). The ends were cut back, 4 bases at V and 0 bases at J, with 13 bases in the middle. Germline assignment: CDR1 SGHRS and CDR2 YFSETQ. This CDR3 region has 15 residues.

J is TRBJ2-3 and V is TRBV7-8; 8 bases are a match to TRBD1. The junction had 4 bases not matched to a gene; V was cut back by 2 bases and J by 0 bases. This CDR3 contains 16 residues. The germline gives CDR1 SGHVS, CDR2 FQNEAQ. This CDR3 is CASSLKRDRSTDTQYF. Written as DNA, the CDR3 is TGTGCCAGCAGCTTAAAGAGGGACAGGAGCACAGATACGCAGTATTTT.

The chain carries TRBV6-5 and TRBJ1-2; D uncertain. The CDR3 has 13 amino acids. The V end lost 5 bases, the J end lost 3 bases, and 10 bases lay between the germline ends. Germline V gene sequence: CDR1 MNHEY, CDR2 SVGAGI. The CDR3: CASSEGEDYGYTF. CDR3 sequence (DNA): TGTGCCAGCAGTGAGGGAGAGGACTATGGCTACACCTTC.

The rearrangement joins TRBV6-5 to TRBJ2-1; TRBD2 aligns across 11 bases. V lost 4 bases to trimming and J lost 6 bases; unmatched junction nucleotides: 5. The V gene's germline CDR1 is MNHEY and CDR2 SVGAGI. This CDR3 has 15 amino acids. The CDR3 nucleotides are TGTGCCAGCAGTTCCCCGGGACTAGCGGCCAATGAGCAGTTCTTC. It yields the protein CASSSPGLAANEQFF.

V gene TRBV6-5 combines with J gene TRBJ2-3; D uncertain. Trimming left V 3 bases short and J 6 bases short, with 4 bases between. The CDR3 is made up of 11 amino acids. Germline values: CDR1 MNHEY, CDR2 SVGAGI. The CDR3 nucleotides are TGTGCCAGCAGTTATGCGGATACGCAGTATTTT. This translates into CASSYADTQYF.

The chain links TRBV2 to TRBJ1-2, with D possibly matching TRBD1 (6 bases). Trimming left V 6 bases short and J 6 bases short, with 20 bases between. The CDR3 loop spans 15 amino acids. Per the germline V gene, CDR1 is SNHLY and CDR2 is FYNNEI. CDR3 bases: TGTGCCAGCAGCCCCAACAGGGTCAGTAGGGATGGCTACACCTTC. This codes for CASSPNRVSRDGYTF.

V usage is TRBV2 and J usage is TRBJ1-2; 7 nucleotides match TRBD1. The CDR3 extends over 14 amino acids. The junction had 8 bases not matched to a gene; V was cut back by 5 bases and J by 5 bases. Germline V lookup: CDR1 SNHLY, CDR2 FYNNEI. CDR3 sequence (DNA): TGTGCCAGCAGTAACCTAGGGACAGCTTATGGCTACACCTTC. Protein product: CASSNLGTAYGYTF.

The chain has TRBV11-2 and TRBJ2-7, with 8 nucleotides matching TRBD1. V was pared by 0 bases and J by 0 bases, with 4 bases of the junction left unmatched. Germline-derived CDR1 and CDR2 are SGHAT and FQNNGV. CDR3 length: 16 residues. CDR3: CASSLEQGEFSYEQYF. CDR3 sequence (DNA): TGTGCCAGCAGCTTAGAACAGGGGGAGTTCTCCTACGAGCAGTACTTC.

This rearrangement joins TRBV19 to TRBJ2-3; D is perhaps TRBD1 (6 bases). The CDR3 is made up of 11 amino acids. Germline CDR1 reads LNHDA; CDR2 reads SQIVND (reference sequence). Trimming took off 3 bases at V and 10 bases at J, with 8 bases between the two ends. The CDR3, as DNA: TGTGCCAGTAGTATGGCAGGGGCGCAGTATTTT. Encoded protein: CASSMAGAQYF.

V is TRBV18 and J is TRBJ2-2; D possibly corresponds to TRBD1 (6 bases). Germline V CDR1 and CDR2: KGHSH, LQKENI. Trimming took 0 bases from V and 2 from J, leaving 7 bases between them. The CDR3 runs to 15 residues. The CDR3 sequence: CASSPPGQNTGELFF. CDR3 nucleotides: TGTGCCAGCTCACCACCGGGACAAAACACCGGGGAGCTGTTTTTT.

This clone was seen a handful of times. The J gene is TRBJ1-2, the V gene TRBV25-1; D is ambiguous. Trimming shortened V by 1 base and J by 1 base, and 7 bases separated the two germline ends. The CDR3 has 14 residues. CDR1 and CDR2 from the germline V gene are MGHDK and SYGVNS. CDR3 residues: CASSEFGNNYGYTF. The CDR3 DNA reads TGTGCCAGCAGTGAATTCGGGAATAACTATGGCTACACCTTC.

This clone occurred a few times. At one boundary the junction diverges from the germline segment, which might be a read error. The chain carries TRBV7-9 and TRBJ1-1; 7 positions match TRBD1. The germline V gene has CDR1 SEHNR and CDR2 FQNEAQ (reference sequence). This CDR3 comprises 8 residues. The CDR3 sequence is CASKPGQF. In DNA, the CDR3 is TGTGCCAGCAAGCCGGGACAGTTT. The full variable domain, with the rest looked up from reference TRBV7-9 and TRBJ1-1, is DTGVSQNPRHKITKRGQNVTFRCDPISEHNRLYWYRQTLGQGPEFLTYFQNEAQLEKSRLLSDRFSAERPKGSFSTLEIQRTEQGDSAMYLCASKPGQFGQGTRLTVV.

This chain uses TRBV5-4 with TRBJ2-2, with a weak D call TRBD1 (6 bases). The V end was cut by 10 bases, the J end by 5 bases, with 21 bases between. Looked up from germline, CDR1 is SGHNT and CDR2 is YYREEE (reference sequence). The CDR3 is 15 amino acids. This CDR3 reads CAFIRATRGTGELFF. As DNA, the CDR3 is TGTGCCTTTATAAGGGCGACCAGGGGTACCGGGGAGCTGTTTTTT.

In this sample, this clone turned up a few times. V gene TRBV2 combines with J gene TRBJ1-2; 8 bases are shared with TRBD1. Trimming took 6 bases from V and 8 from J; bases not matched to a gene: 8. This CDR3 is 13 amino acids long. Germline V lookup: CDR1 SNHLY, CDR2 FYNNEI. The CDR3 region is CASSGQGSGGYTF. The CDR3 DNA reads as TGTGCCAGCAGCGGACAGGGTTCCGGGGGCTACACCTTC.

J is TRBJ2-4 and V is TRBV30; 10 nucleotides align to TRBD2. Germline V gives CDR1 GTSNPN, CDR2 SVGIG (reference sequence). The CDR3 covers 16 residues. Trimming removed 3 bases from V and 7 bases from J; junction bases left unmatched: 12. CDR3 sequence (DNA): TGTGCCTGGAGCCCGCAAGCGGGAGGGCTGGGGAACATTCAGTACTTC. Its protein is CAWSPQAGGLGNIQYF.

This chain uses TRBV10-3 with TRBJ2-1, with D possibly matching TRBD1 (6 bases). Between the trimmed V and J ends, which lost 4 bases and 7 bases, there was a span of 17 bases. Germline CDR1 reads ENHRY; CDR2 reads SYGVKD. CDR3 length: 15 amino acids. The CDR3 region has the DNA TGTGCCATCAGTGTGGAGGTTGGTAGGGGGAATGAGCAGTTCTTC. Translating it yields CAISVEVGRGNEQFF.